Shown below are 31 T cell receptor beta chains from a single sample sequenced in a study of shared clonotypes between healthy human individuals. The repertoire was sequenced with immunoSEQ multiplex PCR; TCRdb's copy has only in-frame clones and lacks some. The repertoire includes approximately 2.1 million clones, approximately 95% of them detected once, and 0.39% sits in the top ten. Specimen: naive CD4+ T cells from PBMCs. Subset noted: CD45RA+ positively selected. All receptors come from a man aged 18 to 30 in good health. Some clones in this sample may be carry-over from other donors' samples.

The chain links TRBV5-1 to TRBJ2-6; no clear D. Trimming left V 4 bases short and J 0 bases short, with 14 bases between. Germline CDR1 and CDR2: SGHRS and YFSETQ. The CDR3 extends over 17 amino acids. CDR3 in DNA: TGCGCCAGCAGCGCCAATATAATCAGCTCTGGGGCCAACGTCCTGACTTTC. This sequence encodes CASSANIISSGANVLTF.

The J gene is TRBJ2-1, the V gene TRBV7-9; the match to TRBD1 covers 7 bases. Trimming cost V 7 bases and J 5 bases; bases outside gene matches: 8. This CDR3 region has 14 residues. Germline CDR1 and CDR2: SEHNR and FQNEAQ (reference sequence). As DNA, the CDR3 is TGTGCCAGCATACACAGGGGCCAAAACAATGAGCAGTTCTTC. It is translated as CASIHRGQNNEQFF.

The chain has TRBV5-1 and TRBJ1-1; no reliable D call. CDR1 is SGHRS, CDR2 YFSETQ, per germline. The ends were cut back, 7 bases at V and 1 base at J, with 11 bases in the middle. The CDR3 totals 13 residues. CDR3 residues: CASALTPNTEAFF. The CDR3, as DNA: TGCGCCAGCGCGTTAACGCCGAACACTGAAGCTTTCTTT.

Regarding this clone: The same CDR3 arises from other DNA sequences in this sample as well. The J gene is TRBJ2-3, the V gene TRBV6-5; D is unresolved. V was trimmed by 8 bases and J by 1 base, leaving 10 bases between them. Germline values: CDR1 MNHEY, CDR2 SVGAGI. The CDR3 has 13 amino acids. The CDR3 DNA reads TGTGCCAGCCGAGGCCCCGGCACAGATACGCAGTATTTT. Protein product: CASRGPGTDTQYF.

V gene TRBV4-2 combines with J gene TRBJ2-3; a possible D gene is TRBD2 (5 bases). V was clipped by 3 bases and J by 0 bases, with 10 bases between them. Germline assignment: CDR1 LGHNA and CDR2 YNFKEQ. This CDR3 contains 15 residues. The CDR3 region has the DNA TGTGCCAGCAGCCAGACCAGACTAAGCACAGATACGCAGTATTTT. Encoded protein: CASSQTRLSTDTQYF.

The chain employs TRBV30 and TRBJ2-5; TRBD2 matches at 12 bases. The V segment lost 3 bases and the J segment 8 bases; nucleotides outside the gene matches: 19. This CDR3 contains 18 residues. Per the germline V gene, CDR1 is GTSNPN and CDR2 is SVGIG (reference sequence). The CDR3 spells CAWSLRLRLAGEGATQYF. CDR3 nucleotide sequence: TGTGCCTGGAGCTTGAGACTACGACTAGCGGGAGAAGGGGCCACCCAGTACTTC.

This chain uses TRBV29-1 with TRBJ1-2; no reliable D call. The V end was cut by 7 bases, the J end by 4 bases, with 16 bases between. The CDR3 has 13 residues. Germline CDR1 is SQVTM and CDR2 is ANQGSEA. CDR3 protein: CSADRGRTYGYTF. The CDR3 DNA reads TGCAGCGCCGATCGAGGTCGCACCTATGGCTACACCTTC.

Concerning this clone itself: The sample contains more than one DNA sequence encoding this CDR3. The chain's CDR3 is CASSLAPGNYEQYF. In DNA, the CDR3 is TGTGCCAGCAGCTTAGCTCCAGGAAACTACGAGCAGTACTTC. The chain couples TRBV7-2 to TRBJ2-7; D gene uncertain. The germline gives CDR1 SGHTA, CDR2 FQGNSA. Between the trimmed V and J ends, which lost 0 bases and 3 bases, there was a span of 9 bases. The CDR3 has 14 amino acids.

The V gene is TRBV5-4, the J gene TRBJ2-1; perhaps TRBD2 as D (6 bases). Germline assignment: CDR1 SGHNT and CDR2 YYREEE (reference sequence). The CDR3 has 15 residues. Trimming shortened V by 4 bases and J by 8 bases, and 19 bases separated the two germline ends. CDR3 amino acids: CASSGDSRSAHEQFF. The CDR3 DNA sequence: TGTGCCAGCAGCGGGGACTCTAGATCCGCCCATGAGCAGTTCTTC.

The rearrangement joins TRBV9 to TRBJ1-3; the D gene is possibly TRBD1 (5 bases). In germline, CDR1 is SGDLS, CDR2 YYNGEE. Deletions cut 2 bases from V and 0 bases from J, with 9 bases between. The CDR3 sequence is 15 residues long. In nucleotides, the CDR3 is TGTGCCAGCAGCGTGGGACCGCCCTCTGGAAACACCATATATTTT. It translates to CASSVGPPSGNTIYF.

The gene calls are TRBV27 and TRBJ1-2; TRBD1 matches 7 bases. Trimming took 8 bases from V and 6 from J; bases not matched to a gene: 12. Germline CDR1 and CDR2: MNHEY and SMNVEV (reference sequence). CDR3 length: 14 residues. As DNA, the CDR3 is TGTGCCAGCGGAATATTACAGGGGCGGGATGGCTACACCTTC. Translated, it gives CASGILQGRDGYTF.

The gene calls are TRBV7-6 and TRBJ2-7; TRBD2 matches at 10 bases. Per the germline V gene, CDR1 is SGHVS and CDR2 is FNYEAQ. There are 16 residues in the CDR3. Trimming took 4 bases from V and 2 from J; bases not matched to a gene: 8. This CDR3 reads CASSSLAGGAAYEQYF. In DNA, the CDR3 is TGTGCCAGCAGCTCCTTAGCGGGAGGCGCGGCCTACGAGCAGTACTTC.

The chain combines TRBV28 with TRBJ2-3; perhaps TRBD2 as D (5 bases). V was shortened by 11 bases and J by 3 bases, with 15 bases between the two germline ends. The germline V gene has CDR1 MDHEN and CDR2 SYDVKM. The CDR3 loop spans 13 amino acids. The CDR3 here is CALGRVLTDTQYF. The CDR3 DNA follows: TGTGCCTTAGGGCGGGTCCTGACAGATACGCAGTATTTT.

The chain has TRBV29-1 and TRBJ2-1; a weak D match, TRBD2 (6 bases). V was cut by 7 bases and J by 8 bases, with 18 bases left in between. Per the germline V gene, CDR1 is SQVTM and CDR2 is ANQGSEA. The CDR3 has 13 amino acids. The DNA for the CDR3 is TGCAGCGCTATGGACTATTCTCGTGATGAGCAGTTCTTC. Protein product: CSAMDYSRDEQFF.

V and J are TRBV6-5 and TRBJ2-7; possible D gene TRBD2, 6 bases. V was shortened by 6 bases and J by 6 bases, with 12 bases between the two germline ends. The germline gives CDR1 MNHEY, CDR2 SVGAGI. This CDR3 contains 12 residues. In DNA, the CDR3 is TGTGCCAGCAGAACCGGGAGTAGCGAGCAGTACTTC. It specifies CASRTGSSEQYF.

This chain links TRBV28 with TRBJ2-3, with 9 bases matching TRBD1. This CDR3 spans 16 amino acids. Germline V gene data show CDR1 as MDHEN and CDR2 as SYDVKM. The junction had 11 bases not matched to a gene; V was cut back by 8 bases and J by 2 bases. For the CDR3, the DNA is TGTGCCAGCTGCTTGACTGGGACAGGGAACACAGATACGCAGTATTTT. Translating it yields CASCLTGTGNTDTQYF.

V and J are TRBV4-3 and TRBJ2-3; D ambiguous. Germline V gives CDR1 LGHNA, CDR2 YSLEER. The CDR3 runs 13 residues. Deletions cut 0 bases from V and 4 bases from J, with 5 bases between. CDR3 sequence reads: CASSQDWADTQYF. The DNA for the CDR3 is TGCGCCAGCAGCCAAGATTGGGCAGATACGCAGTATTTT.

This clone was seen just once. The chain recombines TRBV27 with TRBJ2-5; D uncertain. Trimming cost V 10 bases and J 3 bases, with 9 bases left between them. The CDR3 loop spans 11 amino acids. CDR1 and CDR2 (germline): MNHEY, SMNVEV (reference sequence). The chain's CDR3 is CANPPEETQYF. In nucleotides, the CDR3 is TGTGCCAACCCCCCAGAAGAGACCCAGTACTTC.

V is TRBV30 and J is TRBJ2-3; 8 bases agree with TRBD2. V lost 3 bases, J lost 0 bases, and 5 bases stayed unmatched. CDR1 and CDR2 from the germline V gene are GTSNPN and SVGIG (reference sequence). This CDR3 comprises 15 residues. CDR3 amino acids: CAWSGTSGSTDTQYF. Written as DNA, the CDR3 is TGTGCCTGGAGCGGTACTAGCGGAAGCACAGATACGCAGTATTTT.

This chain joins TRBV28 and TRBJ2-2, with D unresolved. The germline V gene has CDR1 MDHEN and CDR2 SYDVKM. V gave up 3 bases and J gave up 0 bases, with 11 bases separating them. The CDR3 has 16 amino acids. CDR3 amino acids: CASSFRRSANTGELFF. DNA for the CDR3: TGTGCCAGCAGTTTCCGGCGGTCCGCGAACACCGGGGAGCTGTTTTTT.

The J gene is TRBJ1-5, the V gene TRBV5-1, with D tentatively TRBD1 (5 bases). The CDR3 runs to 15 residues. Per germline, CDR1 SGHRS and CDR2 YFSETQ. Deletions cut 0 bases from V and 6 bases from J, with 13 bases between. CDR3 nucleotide sequence: TGCGCCAGCAGCTTGGAGGGAAGGGGCCCTCAGCCCCAGCATTTT. Translating gives CASSLEGRGPQPQHF.

In regard to this clone: In the same sample, other DNA sequences code for this CDR3. The chain uses TRBV28 and TRBJ2-6, with 7 bases matching TRBD1. The CDR3 is 15 amino acids. CDR1 is MDHEN, CDR2 SYDVKM, per germline. V gave up 5 bases and J gave up 2 bases; unmatched junction bases: 3. The CDR3 spells CASSLTGAGANVLTF. The CDR3 bases are TGTGCCAGCAGTCTAACAGGGGCTGGGGCCAACGTCCTGACTTTC.

V and J are TRBV5-1 and TRBJ2-7; 9 bases agree with TRBD1. This CDR3 has 14 residues. The junction had 7 bases not matched to a gene; V was cut back by 3 bases and J by 6 bases. The germline CDR1 and CDR2 sequences are SGHRS and YFSETQ. For the CDR3, the DNA is TGCGCCAGCAGCTCGAGGACAGGGGATGGCGAGCAGTACTTC. Translated, it gives CASSSRTGDGEQYF.

J is TRBJ2-7 and V is TRBV5-6; 9 bases map to TRBD1. CDR1 is SGHDT, CDR2 YYEEEE, per germline. The CDR3 is made up of 13 amino acids. J gave up 9 bases and V 7 bases, and 11 bases lay outside the gene matches. CDR3 in amino acids: CASVGQGYGVQYF. The CDR3 bases are TGTGCCAGCGTAGGACAGGGGTACGGTGTGCAGTACTTC.

The chain links TRBV7-3 to TRBJ1-2; D gene unclear. The CDR3 length is 14 residues. With 4 bases removed from V and 3 bases from J, the gap between germline ends came to 12 bases. Germline values: CDR1 SGHTA, CDR2 FQGTGA. The DNA for the CDR3 is TGTGCCAGCAGCTCCGAACCGGGAGACTATGGCTACACCTTC. Translated, it gives CASSSEPGDYGYTF. The full variable domain, with the rest looked up from reference TRBV7-3 and TRBJ1-2, is GAGVSQTPSNKVTEKGKYVELRCDPISGHTALYWYRQSLGQGPEFLIYFQGTGAADDSGLPNDRFFAVRPEGSVSTLKIQRTERGDSAVYLCASSSEPGDYGYTFGSGTRLTVV.

The CDR3 DNA is TGCGCCAGCAGCATCAAGGGTAATGAGCAGTTCTTC. Encoded protein: CASSIKGNEQFF. The chain uses TRBV5-1 and TRBJ2-1; D call uncertain. The germline V gene encodes CDR1 SGHRS and CDR2 YFSETQ. The CDR3 contains 12 residues. The V gene lost 4 bases and the J gene lost 7 bases, with 9 bases spanning the gap.

The chain combines TRBV28 with TRBJ2-3, with 16 bases that match TRBD2. CDR1 is MDHEN, CDR2 SYDVKM, per germline. CDR3 length: 19 residues. The V gene end was trimmed by 7 bases and the J gene end by 2 bases; junction bases not matched to a gene: 12. CDR3 DNA: TGTGCCAGCATAGACACCCCGGGACTAGCGGGAGGGTCCACAGATACGCAGTATTTT. Translated: CASIDTPGLAGGSTDTQYF.

V is TRBV11-2 and J is TRBJ1-4; D ambiguous. The ends were cut back, 1 base at V and 0 bases at J, with 9 bases in the middle. The CDR3 spans 16 residues. The V gene's germline CDR1 is SGHAT and CDR2 FQNNGV. The chain's CDR3 is CASSLGSRTTNEKLFF. CDR3 bases: TGTGCCAGCAGCTTAGGGAGCAGGACAACTAATGAAAAACTGTTTTTT.

CDR3 sequence reads: CASGPTGTDIEQYF. DNA for the CDR3: TGTGCCAGTGGACCGACAGGGACGGACATCGAGCAGTACTTC. The V call is TRBV19, the J call TRBJ2-7; the match to TRBD1 covers 7 bases. The germline V gene has CDR1 LNHDA and CDR2 SQIVND (reference sequence). The CDR3 covers 14 residues. V was clipped by 8 bases and J by 6 bases; unmatched bases: 13.

This sequence joins TRBV6-1 and TRBJ1-1; TRBD1 matches 8 bases. Germline lookup yields CDR1 MNHNS and CDR2 SASEGT. The CDR3 length is 13 residues. The V segment lost 6 bases and the J segment 7 bases; nucleotides outside the gene matches: 7. CDR3 loop: CASRIGQGYEAFF. CDR3 DNA sequence: TGTGCCAGCAGAATCGGACAGGGCTATGAAGCTTTCTTT.

The chain joins TRBV18 to TRBJ2-2, with TRBD2 identical over 7 bases. V was pared by 5 bases and J by 6 bases, with 9 bases of the junction left unmatched. This CDR3 comprises 15 residues. Germline V gene data show CDR1 as KGHSH and CDR2 as LQKENI. In nucleotides, the CDR3 is TGTGCCAGCTCATCAACTAGCGAGAGACCCGGGGAGCTGTTTTTT. The encoded protein is CASSSTSERPGELFF.